Given below is one TCR beta chain in context. This clonotype has only a few counts. The antigen this receptor binds is unknown. Base qualities are not at hand, and no much larger clone is one base apart. The CDR3, from cysteine to phenylalanine, totals 13 residues. Of the read, only the CDR3 DNA is kept; its 39 bases are in frame from base 1. A distance of 8 bases separates the germline ends of V and J, which lose 2 bases and 4 bases respectively. Taken from the germline V gene (reference sequence), the CDR1 and CDR2 loops are GTSNPN and SVGIG. Libraries were made using RACE. Instrument used: NextSeq 500. During library preparation, unique molecular identifiers were attached to individual cDNA molecules so that TCRs could be counted in a quantitative, reproducible way. For every blood RNA sample, sequencing covered both the TCR alpha and TCR beta chains. The authors' analysis ran thus. A median of around 100,000 TCRs per sample was observed, with a range of 23,224 to 690,600. The Decombinator software suite was used to annotate V, J and CDR3 in the TCR reads. For PS versus PT1 abundance plots, all samples were subsampled to the same number of TCRs (28,000). TCRs were defined as expanded if absent before sensitization and observed at least eight times at the 2-week time point. The public sequencing data were trimmed at Q25 with fastp and processed into clonotypes with MiXCR by TCRdb, which kept only in-frame beta chains. Merged by CDR3 protein, the rows form single entries marked with the most common genes and DNA. TCRdb assigned the V and J calls; the authors' analysis was not used. Present in this sample are 150,000 to 200,000 distinct CDR3 sequences, about a fifth of which were seen just once. Under 7.5% of the sample lies in the top ten.

The sample comes from a study of human T cells and chemical hapten exposure (TCRdb year 2021). The study in broad terms: For sensitization, 2% DPC in acetone was applied to a roughly 2 cm by roughly 2 cm area of upper inner arm skin. For TCR sequencing, blood came from 25 to 30 alopecia patients at anywhere from one to four time points (pre-sensitization, 2, 6 and 24 weeks). Throughout the roughly 25-week study period, patients were also given weekly therapeutic DPC doses on the scalp. The study tracked peripheral blood TCR repertoire changes in vivo during primary and secondary sensitization to the hapten diphenylcyclopropenone (DPC) in alopecia patients. The mostly female patient cohort included alopecia areata with under or over 50% scalp involvement, alopecia totalis and alopecia universalis. Patch tests used Finn chambers with 0.01% DPC on the upper back, scored after 6 days by International Contact Dermatitis Research Group standards. Blood samples were taken from patients before sensitization (week 0) and then at 2, 6 and about 24 weeks after DPC sensitization. Libraries were pooled for sequencing, and per-sample TCR yields varied mainly because of small differences in library volumes within the pool.

The time point tag for this specimen amounts to: patch test 1, 2 weeks after DPC sensitization. The treatment or condition label here, explained by the study, means: therapeutic diphenylcyclopropenone sensitization with weekly scalp DPC. Blood at each patch-test visit was drawn before the patch test was applied. Patients were considered eligible if aged 18 to 70, diagnosed with alopecia and deemed suitable for DPC therapy, and patients were excluded if pregnant. Total RNA was extracted from unfractionated whole blood collected in Tempus Blood RNA tubes. Beyond this particular receptor, the publication reports: DPC sensitization did not change how many TCRs were above 1 in 1000 frequency, and no evidence was found of alterations in global repertoire structure. Expanded TCRs formed significantly more large CDR3 similarity clusters than pre-sensitization or healthy control sets, consistent with antigen-driven responses. The number of PT1 expanded TCRs positively correlated with patch test score, significant at thresholds 8, 16 and 32 but not 4. After repeated subsampling, the strength of the expansion versus patch-test correlation and the threshold at which it became significant changed. All patients had alopecia, a presumed autoimmune disease, so their immune response might differ from that of healthy individuals.

The receptor chain draws on TRBV30 and TRBJ1-4, with the D gene call left open. This receptor was identified in a woman in her forties or fifties with alopecia areata. Some clones in this sample may be carry-over from other donors' samples. The material sequenced was whole blood, taken in connection with sensitization to the hapten diphenylcyclopropenone (DPC). CDR3 region: CAWSPNFNEKLFF. Here is the DNA: TGTGCCTGGAGTCCCAATTTTAATGAAAAACTGTTTTTT.